Sequencing of this TCR beta chain was carried out in a study of identical twins. This clonotype occurred a few times. Its antigen is currently unknown. Among all donors, each was a healthy Caucasian. Template switching added a universal primer binding site, and final cDNA carried unique molecular identifiers. MiXCR, applied by TCRdb to the 5' RACE reads, yields one record per CDR3 protein. This table holds about 920,000 distinct CDR3 sequences, about 12% found once. Regarding the study as a whole: Part of the zero-insertion signal could reflect confounding by invariant MAIT and iNKT cells.

The CDR3 length is 14 residues. Germline V lookup: CDR1 SEHNR, CDR2 FQNEAQ (reference sequence). V was pared by 4 bases and J by 5 bases, with 2 bases of the junction left unmatched. These data were also reused for a study on yellow fever vaccine responses in identical twins.

The V and J genes are TRBV7-9 and TRBJ1-6, with 7 bases that match TRBD1. The sequenced sample was PBMCs. This sequence was found in a woman younger than 35 in good health. The CDR3: CASSWDSNNSPLHF. Here the CDR3 DNA reads TGTGCCAGCAGCTGGGACAGCAATAATTCACCCCTCCACTTT.